This T cell receptor (beta chain) is drawn from a study of cytomegalovirus exposure and HLA in healthy donors. This clone came up a few times. Its target is not known. Study-level findings and limits: Productive rates of about 87% or about 30% were seen for most TCR beta V segments in an earlier analysis. The classifier, whose performance was assessed in both the original and validation cohorts, reportedly diagnosed cytomegalovirus status with high specificity and sensitivity.

PCR primers comprised 60 Vbeta and 13 Jbeta primers. The method was immunoSEQ multiplex PCR; TCRdb's version includes in-frame clones alone and lacks a portion of them. The table lists more than 120,000 clones, roughly 74% of them singletons. V lost 6 bases, J lost 1 base, and 9 bases stayed unmatched. This CDR3 contains 15 residues. Per the germline V gene, CDR1 is MDHEN and CDR2 is SYDVKM. The chain carries TRBV28 and TRBJ2-7, with 7 nucleotides matching TRBD2. The receptor was derived from a woman aged 35 to 49 in good health and CMV-seropositive. Sequencing was done on a sample of PBMCs. The CDR3 is CASRPGRAGSYEQYF. CDR3 coding DNA: TGTGCCAGCAGACCAGGGAGAGCGGGGTCCTACGAGCAGTACTTC. The complete variable domain, with remaining parts taken from reference TRBV28 and TRBJ2-7, reads DVKVTQSSRYLVKRTGEKVFLECVQDMDHENMFWYRQDPGLGLRLIYFSYDVKMKEKGDIPEGYSVSREKKERFSLILESASTNQTSMYLCASRPGRAGSYEQYFGPGTRLTVT.